These 10 T cell receptor beta chains were sequenced from one sample in a study of blood T cell repertoires in COVID-19. Some clones are missing from TCRdb's copy, which holds only in-frame ones; the method was immunoSEQ multiplex PCR. Of some 210,000 clones in the sample, around 90% are singletons; the top ten hold about a tenth. Sequencing was performed on PBMCs or T cells enriched from blood (not recorded which). Receptors originate from a man aged 18 to 29 with acute COVID-19.

This clone was observed a few times. This chain connects TRBV2 to TRBJ2-2; TRBD1 agrees at 8 bases. This CDR3 is built from 15 residues. Germline V gives CDR1 SNHLY, CDR2 FYNNEI. After removal of 6 bases from V and 4 bases from J, the junction contained 7 bases not matched to a gene. The CDR3 sequence is CASRPGQDGTGELFF. In nucleotides, the CDR3 is TGTGCCAGCAGGCCGGGACAGGATGGCACCGGGGAGCTGTTTTTT.

The genes are TRBV6-5 and TRBJ2-5; 10 bases are shared with TRBD2. From germline, CDR1 is MNHEY and CDR2 SVGAGI. Trimming cost V 7 bases and J 4 bases; bases outside gene matches: 3. CDR3 length: 13 amino acids. CDR3 DNA sequence: TGTGCCAGCACTAGCGGGAGAGCAGAGACCCAGTACTTC. It codes for CASTSGRAETQYF.

The V and J genes are TRBV30 and TRBJ2-2; 8 nucleotides align to TRBD2. Per germline, CDR1 GTSNPN and CDR2 SVGIG (reference sequence). This CDR3 comprises 14 residues. V dropped 4 bases and J dropped 6; count of bases not matched to a gene: 7. The CDR3 DNA reads as TGTGCCTGGAAACCGGGACTAGAGGCCGGGGAGCTGTTTTTT. Translating it yields CAWKPGLEAGELFF.

Only one count was recorded for this clone. This chain joins TRBV27 and TRBJ2-2; D may be TRBD2 (5 bases). The germline V gene has CDR1 MNHEY and CDR2 SMNVEV (reference sequence). The length of the CDR3 is 19 residues. The V and J ends lost 5 bases and 7 bases respectively, with 29 bases between them. The CDR3 nucleotides are TGTGCCAGCAGTACATCCGTCGCGGGTCCGAGGAGCGGTGGCGGGGAGCTGTTTTTT. Encoded protein: CASSTSVAGPRSGGGELFF.

V usage is TRBV2 and J usage is TRBJ2-7; 8 bases line up with TRBD1. V lost 0 bases to trimming and J lost 1 base; unmatched junction nucleotides: 2. Germline CDR1 SNHLY, CDR2 FYNNEI. The CDR3 covers 15 residues. In DNA, the CDR3 is TGTGCCAGCAGTGAAGCCCGGACAGGGTCCTACGAGCAGTACTTC. Encoded protein: CASSEARTGSYEQYF.

The chain has TRBV19 and TRBJ2-2; possibly TRBD1 for D (6 bases). Between the trimmed V and J ends, which lost 10 bases and 7 bases, there was a span of 16 bases. The CDR3 consists of 13 residues. Germline V gives CDR1 LNHDA, CDR2 SQIVND (reference sequence). The CDR3 reads CATNSQGYGELFF. Here the CDR3 DNA reads TGTGCCACCAACTCGCAGGGGTACGGGGAGCTGTTTTTT.

This chain uses TRBV2 with TRBJ2-3; 7 nucleotides line up with TRBD2. The trim removed 8 bases at V and 2 bases at J, leaving 13 bases unmatched. Per the germline V gene, CDR1 is SNHLY and CDR2 is FYNNEI. This CDR3 comprises 16 residues. The CDR3 coding sequence is TGTGCCAGCCGAAGGACTAGTCCGGTCTCCACAGATACGCAGTATTTT. It translates to CASRRTSPVSTDTQYF. The full variable domain, rest sourced from reference TRBV2 and TRBJ2-3, is EPEVTQTPSHQVTQMGQEVILRCVPISNHLYFYWYRQILGQKVEFLVSFYNNEISEKSEIFDDQFSVERPDGSNFTLKIRSTKLEDSAMYFCASRRTSPVSTDTQYFGPGTRLTVL.

The chain combines TRBV7-6 with TRBJ2-2, with 9 bases matching TRBD2. After removal of 4 bases from V and 2 bases from J, the junction contained 14 bases not matched to a gene. The CDR3 length is 19 residues. Germline CDR1 reads SGHVS; CDR2 reads FNYEAQ. The DNA for the CDR3 is TGTGCCAGCAGCTCCCCAGGGGTAGCGGGAGAAATAAACACCGGGGAGCTGTTTTTT. The encoded protein is CASSSPGVAGEINTGELFF.

This sequence joins TRBV28 and TRBJ2-1; 10 positions match TRBD1. Germline CDR1 and CDR2: MDHEN and SYDVKM. V was pared by 6 bases and J by 8 bases, with 7 bases of the junction left unmatched. The CDR3 length is 14 residues. For the CDR3, the DNA is TGTGCCAGCAGCCGTCGACAGGGGGCGGATGAGCAGTTCTTC. Translated: CASSRRQGADEQFF.

V usage is TRBV7-3 and J usage is TRBJ2-3, with TRBD2 matching 9 bases. The CDR3 loop spans 16 amino acids. After removal of 2 bases from V and 11 bases from J, the junction contained 14 bases not matched to a gene. Germline V gene data show CDR1 as SGHTA and CDR2 as FQGTGA. CDR3 sequence (DNA): TGTGCCAGCAGCTTAGGATCCGGGACTAGCACTATGGAGCAGTATTTT. It specifies CASSLGSGTSTMEQYF.